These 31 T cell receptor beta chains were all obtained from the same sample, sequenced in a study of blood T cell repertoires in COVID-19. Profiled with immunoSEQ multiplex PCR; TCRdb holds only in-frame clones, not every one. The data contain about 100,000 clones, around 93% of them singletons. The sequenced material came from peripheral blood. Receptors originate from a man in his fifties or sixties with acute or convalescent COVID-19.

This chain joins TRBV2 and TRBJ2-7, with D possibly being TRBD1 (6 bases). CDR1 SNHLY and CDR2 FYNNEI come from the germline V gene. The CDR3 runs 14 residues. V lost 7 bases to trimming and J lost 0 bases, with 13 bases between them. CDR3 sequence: CASNSGQSSYEQYF. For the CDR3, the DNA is TGTGCCAGCAATTCAGGACAGAGCTCCTACGAGCAGTACTTC.

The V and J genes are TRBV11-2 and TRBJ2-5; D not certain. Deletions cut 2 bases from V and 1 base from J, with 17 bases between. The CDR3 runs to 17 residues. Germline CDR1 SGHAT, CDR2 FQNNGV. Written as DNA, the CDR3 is TGTGCCAGCAGCTTAAGAGTTCGTCCGCGTCCCCAAGAGACCCAGTACTTC. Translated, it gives CASSLRVRPRPQETQYF.

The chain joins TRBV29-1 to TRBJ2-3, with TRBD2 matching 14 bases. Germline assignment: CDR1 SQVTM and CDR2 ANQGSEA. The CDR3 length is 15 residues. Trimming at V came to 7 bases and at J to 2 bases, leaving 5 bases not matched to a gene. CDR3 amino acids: CSAGLAGGPTDTQYF. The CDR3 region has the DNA TGCAGCGCAGGACTAGCGGGGGGACCCACAGATACGCAGTATTTT.

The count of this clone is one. The CDR3 loop reads CATSASASDTQYF. DNA for the CDR3: TGTGCCACCAGTGCGAGTGCTTCAGATACGCAGTATTTT. The chain is built from TRBV24-1 and TRBJ2-3; no firm D call. With 5 bases removed from V and 4 bases from J, the gap between germline ends came to 9 bases. Germline lookup yields CDR1 KGHDR and CDR2 SFDVKD. This CDR3 is built from 13 residues.

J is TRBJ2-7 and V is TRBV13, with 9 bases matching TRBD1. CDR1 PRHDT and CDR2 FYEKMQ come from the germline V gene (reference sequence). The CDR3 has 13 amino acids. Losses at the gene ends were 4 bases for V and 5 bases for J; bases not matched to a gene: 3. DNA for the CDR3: TGTGCCAGCAGCTGGGGACAGGGAAACGAGCAGTACTTC. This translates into CASSWGQGNEQYF.

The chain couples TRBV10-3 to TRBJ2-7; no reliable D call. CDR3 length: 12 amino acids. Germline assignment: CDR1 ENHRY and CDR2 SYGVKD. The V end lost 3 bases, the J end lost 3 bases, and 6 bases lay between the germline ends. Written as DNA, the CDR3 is TGTGCCATCAGTGATAGAAACTACGAGCAGTACTTC. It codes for CAISDRNYEQYF.

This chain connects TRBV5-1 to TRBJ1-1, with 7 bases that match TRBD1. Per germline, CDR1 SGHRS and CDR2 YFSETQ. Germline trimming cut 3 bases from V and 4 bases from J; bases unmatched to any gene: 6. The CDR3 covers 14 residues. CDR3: CASSWQGVSTEAFF. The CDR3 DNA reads TGCGCCAGCAGCTGGCAGGGGGTGAGCACTGAAGCTTTCTTT.

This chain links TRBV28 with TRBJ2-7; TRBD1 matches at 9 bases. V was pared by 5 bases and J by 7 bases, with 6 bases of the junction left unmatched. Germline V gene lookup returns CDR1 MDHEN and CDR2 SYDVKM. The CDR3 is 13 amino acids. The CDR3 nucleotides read TGTGCCAGCAGTATCCATGACAGGGGGGAGCAGTACTTC. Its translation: CASSIHDRGEQYF.

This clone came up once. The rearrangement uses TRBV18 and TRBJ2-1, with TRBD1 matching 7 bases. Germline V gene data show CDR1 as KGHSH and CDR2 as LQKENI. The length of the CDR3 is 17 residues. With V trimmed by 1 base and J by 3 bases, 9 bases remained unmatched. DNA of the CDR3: TGTGCCAGCTCACCACAAAACAGGGGACACATCTACAATGAGCAGTTCTTC. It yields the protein CASSPQNRGHIYNEQFF.

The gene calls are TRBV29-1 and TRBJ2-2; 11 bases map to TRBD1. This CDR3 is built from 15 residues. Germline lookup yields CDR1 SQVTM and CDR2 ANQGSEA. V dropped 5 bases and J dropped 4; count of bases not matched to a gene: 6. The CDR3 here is CSVTGGTGGTGELFF. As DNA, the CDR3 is TGCAGCGTTACCGGGGGGACAGGGGGCACCGGGGAGCTGTTTTTT.

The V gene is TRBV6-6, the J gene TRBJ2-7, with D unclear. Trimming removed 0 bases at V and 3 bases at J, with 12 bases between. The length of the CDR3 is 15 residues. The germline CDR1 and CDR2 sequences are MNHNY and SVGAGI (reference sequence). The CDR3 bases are TGTGCCAGCAGTTACTCCCCTCCTTCACTCTACGAGCAGTACTTC. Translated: CASSYSPPSLYEQYF.

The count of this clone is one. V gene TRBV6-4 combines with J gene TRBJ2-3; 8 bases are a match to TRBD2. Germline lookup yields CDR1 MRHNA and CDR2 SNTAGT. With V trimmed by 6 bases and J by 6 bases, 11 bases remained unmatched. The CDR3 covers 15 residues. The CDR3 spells CASSPRRGVGDTQYF. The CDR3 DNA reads TGTGCCAGCAGCCCGCGGCGGGGGGTTGGGGATACGCAGTATTTT.

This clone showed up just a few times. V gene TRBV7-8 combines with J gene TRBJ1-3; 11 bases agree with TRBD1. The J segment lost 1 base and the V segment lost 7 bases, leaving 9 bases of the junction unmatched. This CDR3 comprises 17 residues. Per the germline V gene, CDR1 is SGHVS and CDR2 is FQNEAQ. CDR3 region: CASNSIGQGASGNTIYF. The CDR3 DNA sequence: TGTGCCAGCAACTCAATTGGACAGGGGGCTTCTGGAAACACCATATATTTT. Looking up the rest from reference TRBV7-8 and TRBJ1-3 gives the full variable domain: GAGVSQSPRYKVAKRGQDVALRCDPISGHVSLFWYQQALGQGPEFLTYFQNEAQLDKSGLPSDRFFAERPEGSVSTLKIQRTQQEDSAVYLCASNSIGQGASGNTIYFGEGSWLTVV.

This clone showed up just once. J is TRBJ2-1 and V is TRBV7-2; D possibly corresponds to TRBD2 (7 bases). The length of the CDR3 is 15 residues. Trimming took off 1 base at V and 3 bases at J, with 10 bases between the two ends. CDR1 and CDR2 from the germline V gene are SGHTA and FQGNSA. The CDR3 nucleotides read TGTGCCAGCAGCTTAGGAGGGGGGGGCTACAATGAGCAGTTCTTC. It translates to CASSLGGGGYNEQFF.

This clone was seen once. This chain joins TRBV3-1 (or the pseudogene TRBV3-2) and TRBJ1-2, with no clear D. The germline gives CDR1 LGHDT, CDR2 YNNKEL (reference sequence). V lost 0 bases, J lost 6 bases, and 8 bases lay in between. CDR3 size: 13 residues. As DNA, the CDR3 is TGTGCCAGCAGCCAAGATGGACTGAATGGCTACACCTTC. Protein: CASSQDGLNGYTF.

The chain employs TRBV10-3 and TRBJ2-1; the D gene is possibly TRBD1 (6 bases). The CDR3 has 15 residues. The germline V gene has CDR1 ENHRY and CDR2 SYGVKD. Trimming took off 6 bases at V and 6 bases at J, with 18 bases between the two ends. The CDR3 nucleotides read TGTGCCATCAGGCCGGGGACACGAGATATCAATGAGCAGTTCTTC. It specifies CAIRPGTRDINEQFF.

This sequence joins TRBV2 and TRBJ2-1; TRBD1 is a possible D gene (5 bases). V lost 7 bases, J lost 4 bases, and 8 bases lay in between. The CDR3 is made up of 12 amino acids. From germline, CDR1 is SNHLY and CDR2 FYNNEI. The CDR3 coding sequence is TGTGCCAGCACCAGGGATTACAATGAGCAGTTCTTC. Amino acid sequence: CASTRDYNEQFF.

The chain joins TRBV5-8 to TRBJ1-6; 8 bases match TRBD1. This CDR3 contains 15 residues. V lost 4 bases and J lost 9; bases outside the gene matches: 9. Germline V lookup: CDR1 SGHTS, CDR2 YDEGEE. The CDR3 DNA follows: TGTGCCAGCAGCAAGGGGACAGGCAGGATTTCACCCCTCCACTTT. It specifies CASSKGTGRISPLHF.

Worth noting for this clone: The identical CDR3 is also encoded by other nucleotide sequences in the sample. The CDR3 loop reads CASSLAGGETQYF. The CDR3 DNA reads TGCGCCAGCAGCTTGGCAGGGGGTGAGACCCAGTACTTC. The V gene is TRBV5-1, the J gene TRBJ2-5, with 7 bases matching TRBD1. Germline V CDR1 and CDR2: SGHRS, YFSETQ. This CDR3 is 13 amino acids long. V shed 0 bases, J shed 5 bases, and the junction held 1 base outside the gene matches. The full variable domain, with the rest looked up from reference TRBV5-1 and TRBJ2-5, is KAGVTQTPRYLIKTRGQQVTLSCSPISGHRSVSWYQQTPGQGLQFLFEYFSETQRNKGNFPGRFSGRQFSNSRSEMNVSTLELGDSALYLCASSLAGGETQYFGPGTRLLVL.

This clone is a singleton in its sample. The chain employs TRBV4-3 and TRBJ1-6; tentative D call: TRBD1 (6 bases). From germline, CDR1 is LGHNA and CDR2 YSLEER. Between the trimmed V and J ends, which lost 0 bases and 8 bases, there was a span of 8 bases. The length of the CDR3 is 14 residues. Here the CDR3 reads CASSQEQGDSPLHF. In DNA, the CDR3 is TGCGCCAGCAGCCAAGAACAGGGTGATTCACCCCTCCACTTT.

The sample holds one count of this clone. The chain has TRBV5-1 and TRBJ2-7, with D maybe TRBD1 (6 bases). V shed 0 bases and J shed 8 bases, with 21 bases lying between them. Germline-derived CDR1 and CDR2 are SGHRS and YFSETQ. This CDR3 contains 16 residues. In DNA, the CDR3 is TGCGCCAGCAGCTTGGACTCAACAGGGACCCTGATACAGCAGTACTTC. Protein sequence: CASSLDSTGTLIQQYF.

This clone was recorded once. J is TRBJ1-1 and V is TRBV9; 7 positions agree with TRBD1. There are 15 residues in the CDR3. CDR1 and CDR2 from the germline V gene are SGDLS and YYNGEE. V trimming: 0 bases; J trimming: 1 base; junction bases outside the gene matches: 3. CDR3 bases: TGTGCCAGCAGCGTAGATTACAGGGGGAACACTGAAGCTTTCTTT. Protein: CASSVDYRGNTEAFF. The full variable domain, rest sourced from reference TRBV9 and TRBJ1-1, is DSGVTQTPKHLITATGQRVTLRCSPRSGDLSVYWYQQSLDQGLQFLIQYYNGEERAKGNILERFSAQQFPDLHSELNLSSLELGDSALYFCASSVDYRGNTEAFFGQGTRLTVV.

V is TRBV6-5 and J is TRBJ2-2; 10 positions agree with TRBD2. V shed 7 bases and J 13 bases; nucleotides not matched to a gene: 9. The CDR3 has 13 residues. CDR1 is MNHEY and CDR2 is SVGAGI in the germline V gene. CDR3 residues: CASTGTSAKSLFF. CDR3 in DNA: TGTGCCAGCACCGGGACTAGCGCGAAATCGCTGTTTTTT.

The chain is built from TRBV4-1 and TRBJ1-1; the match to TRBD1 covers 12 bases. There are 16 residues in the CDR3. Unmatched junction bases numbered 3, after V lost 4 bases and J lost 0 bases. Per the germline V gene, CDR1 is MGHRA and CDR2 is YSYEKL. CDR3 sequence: CASSRGQGALNTEAFF. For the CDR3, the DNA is TGCGCCAGCAGCCGGGGACAGGGGGCTTTGAACACTGAAGCTTTCTTT.

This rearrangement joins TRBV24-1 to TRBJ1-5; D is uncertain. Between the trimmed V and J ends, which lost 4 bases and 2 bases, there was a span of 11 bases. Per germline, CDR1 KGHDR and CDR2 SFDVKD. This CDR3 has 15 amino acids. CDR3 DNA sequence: TGTGCCACCAGTGACCGAGGCCCCGGCAATCAGCCCCAGCATTTT. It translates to CATSDRGPGNQPQHF.

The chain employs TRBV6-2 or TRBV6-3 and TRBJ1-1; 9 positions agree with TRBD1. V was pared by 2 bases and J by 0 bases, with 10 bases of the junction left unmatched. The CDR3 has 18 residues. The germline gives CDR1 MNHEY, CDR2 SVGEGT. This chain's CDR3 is CASSYPTGGNTMNTEAFF. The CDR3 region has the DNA TGTGCCAGCAGTTACCCCACAGGGGGCAACACAATGAACACTGAAGCTTTCTTT.

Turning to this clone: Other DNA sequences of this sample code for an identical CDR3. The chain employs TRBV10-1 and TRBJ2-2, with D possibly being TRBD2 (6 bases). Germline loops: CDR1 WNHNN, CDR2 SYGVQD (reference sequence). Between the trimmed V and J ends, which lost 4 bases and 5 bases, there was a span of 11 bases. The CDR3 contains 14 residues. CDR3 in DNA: TGCGCCAGCAGTGGTCTGGGGAGGACCGGGGAGCTGTTTTTT. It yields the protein CASSGLGRTGELFF.

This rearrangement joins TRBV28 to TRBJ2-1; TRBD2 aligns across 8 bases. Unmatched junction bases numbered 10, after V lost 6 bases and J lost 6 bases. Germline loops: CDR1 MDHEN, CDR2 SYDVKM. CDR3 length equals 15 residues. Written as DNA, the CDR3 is TGTGCCAGCAGCCCGACTAGCGTTGTTCGCAATGAGCAGTTCTTC. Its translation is CASSPTSVVRNEQFF.

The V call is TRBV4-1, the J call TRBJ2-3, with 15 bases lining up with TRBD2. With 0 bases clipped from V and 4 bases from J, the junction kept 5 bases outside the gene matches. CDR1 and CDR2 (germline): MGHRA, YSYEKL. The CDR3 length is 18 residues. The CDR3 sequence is CASSQDKGLAGGSDTQYF. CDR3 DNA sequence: TGCGCCAGCAGCCAAGACAAGGGACTAGCGGGGGGATCAGATACGCAGTATTTT.

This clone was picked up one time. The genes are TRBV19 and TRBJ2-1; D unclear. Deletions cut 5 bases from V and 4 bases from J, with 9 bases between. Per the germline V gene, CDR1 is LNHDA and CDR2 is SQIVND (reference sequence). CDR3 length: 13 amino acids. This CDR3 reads CASSPLLYNEQFF. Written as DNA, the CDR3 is TGTGCCAGTAGTCCCCTTTTATACAATGAGCAGTTCTTC.

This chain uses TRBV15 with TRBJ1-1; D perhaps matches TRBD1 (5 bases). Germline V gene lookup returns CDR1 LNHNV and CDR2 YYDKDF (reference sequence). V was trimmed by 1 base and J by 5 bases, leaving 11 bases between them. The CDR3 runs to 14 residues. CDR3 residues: CATSRAGRETEAFF. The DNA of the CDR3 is TGTGCCACCAGCAGAGCAGGGCGGGAGACTGAAGCTTTCTTT.